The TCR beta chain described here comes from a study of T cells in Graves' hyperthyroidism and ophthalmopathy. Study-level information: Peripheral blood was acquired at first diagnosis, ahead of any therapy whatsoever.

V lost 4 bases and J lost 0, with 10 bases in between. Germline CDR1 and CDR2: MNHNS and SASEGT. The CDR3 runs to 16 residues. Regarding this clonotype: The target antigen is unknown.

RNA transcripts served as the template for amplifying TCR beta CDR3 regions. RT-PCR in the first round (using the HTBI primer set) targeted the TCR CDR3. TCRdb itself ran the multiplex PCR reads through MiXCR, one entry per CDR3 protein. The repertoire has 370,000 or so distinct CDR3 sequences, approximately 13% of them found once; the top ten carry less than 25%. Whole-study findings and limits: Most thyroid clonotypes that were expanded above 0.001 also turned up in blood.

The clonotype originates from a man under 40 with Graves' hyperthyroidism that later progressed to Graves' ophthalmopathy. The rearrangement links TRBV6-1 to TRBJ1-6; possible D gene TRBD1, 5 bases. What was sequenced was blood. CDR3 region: CASSADSRSYNSPLHF. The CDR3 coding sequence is TGTGCCAGCAGTGCAGACAGCCGCTCCTATAATTCACCCCTCCACTTT.